This T cell receptor beta chain emerged from a study of post-analysis software for immune sequencing data. Study-wide results and limits: Significantly lower normalized Chao1 diversity was seen in multiple sclerosis patients than in controls.

Carried by the TCR beta cDNA libraries were unique molecular identifiers. TCRdb re-analysed the PCR reads in MiXCR, keeping a single row per CDR3 protein. The sample has 750,000 to 950,000 distinct CDR3 sequences, roughly 58% seen once; the top ten hold approximately 4.4%. In this sample, this clonotype turned up a few times. As yet, its antigen is unknown. The clonotype was recovered from a girl aged 10 to 17 with multiple sclerosis. The material sequenced was blood.

CDR3 nucleotide sequence: TGCGCCAGCTCCCCGGGGGGCACAGGCCTAGAGCAGTACTTC. It specifies CASSPGGTGLEQYF. This chain connects TRBV5-1 to TRBJ2-7; a possible D gene is TRBD2 (7 bases). The CDR3 extends over 14 amino acids. From germline, CDR1 is SGHRS and CDR2 YFSETQ. V lost 7 bases and J lost 7, with 21 bases in between. Full variable domain (remainder filled in from reference TRBV5-1 and TRBJ2-7): KAGVTQTPRYLIKTRGQQVTLSCSPISGHRSVSWYQQTPGQGLQFLFEYFSETQRNKGNFPGRFSGRQFSNSRSEMNVSTLELGDSALYLCASSPGGTGLEQYFGPGTRLTVT.